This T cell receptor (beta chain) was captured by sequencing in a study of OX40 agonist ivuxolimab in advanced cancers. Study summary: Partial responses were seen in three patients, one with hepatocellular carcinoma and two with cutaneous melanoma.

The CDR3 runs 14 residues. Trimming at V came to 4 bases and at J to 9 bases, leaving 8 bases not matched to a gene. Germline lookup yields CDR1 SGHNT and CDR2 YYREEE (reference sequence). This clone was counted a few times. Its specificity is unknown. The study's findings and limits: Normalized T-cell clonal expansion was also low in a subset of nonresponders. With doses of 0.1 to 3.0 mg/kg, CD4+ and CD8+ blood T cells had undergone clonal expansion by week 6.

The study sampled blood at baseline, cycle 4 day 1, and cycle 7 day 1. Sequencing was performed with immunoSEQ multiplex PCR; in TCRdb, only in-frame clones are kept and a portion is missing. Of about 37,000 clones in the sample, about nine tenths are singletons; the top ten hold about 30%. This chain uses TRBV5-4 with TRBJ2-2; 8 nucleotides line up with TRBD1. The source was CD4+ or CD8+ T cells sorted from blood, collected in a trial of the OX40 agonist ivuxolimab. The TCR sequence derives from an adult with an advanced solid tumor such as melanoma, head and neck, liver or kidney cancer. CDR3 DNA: TGTGCCAGCAGCCGTGAAAACAGGGGGTGGGAGCTGTTTTTT. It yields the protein CASSRENRGWELFF. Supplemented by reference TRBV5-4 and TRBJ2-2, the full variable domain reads ETGVTQSPTHLIKTRGQQVTLRCSSQSGHNTVSWYQQALGQGPQFIFQYYREEENGRGNFPPRFSGLQFPNYSSELNVNALELDDSALYLCASSRENRGWELFFGEGSRLTVL.